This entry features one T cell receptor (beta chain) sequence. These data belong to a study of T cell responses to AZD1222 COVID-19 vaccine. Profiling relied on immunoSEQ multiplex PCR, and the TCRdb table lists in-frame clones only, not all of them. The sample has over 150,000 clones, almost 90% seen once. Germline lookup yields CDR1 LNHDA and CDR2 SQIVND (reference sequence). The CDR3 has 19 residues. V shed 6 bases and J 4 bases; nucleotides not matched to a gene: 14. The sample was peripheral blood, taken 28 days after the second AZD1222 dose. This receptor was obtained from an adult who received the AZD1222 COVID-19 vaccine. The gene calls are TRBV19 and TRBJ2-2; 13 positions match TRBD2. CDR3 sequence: CASRLAGTSGERGTGELFF. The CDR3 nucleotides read TGTGCCAGTAGATTGGCCGGGACTAGCGGGGAGAGGGGCACCGGGGAGCTGTTTTTT.